Reported below is one T cell receptor beta chain. Germline values: CDR1 LGHNA, CDR2 YSLEER. CDR3 length equals 14 residues. These data originate in a study of blood T cells in healthy people across ages. Through a sample-barcoded 5' primer and a J-beta primer mix, a second PCR was run for roughly 7 to 11 cycles. A minimum of 3 million CDR3-containing paired-end reads was obtained for each sample. Via MiXCR, TCRdb re-called the 5' RACE reads, giving one row per CDR3 protein. There are 780,000 or so distinct CDR3 sequences in the sample; 25% occur only once, and 3% to 4% lies in the top ten. These data were also reused for a study on T cells of mothers and their children.

V and J are TRBV4-3 and TRBJ2-5, with D possibly being TRBD1 (6 bases). The J call may be faulty, since TRBJ2-7 better matches the DNA end. This receptor was taken from a boy aged 10-17 years in good health. The source material was blood. This chain's CDR3 is CASSPNGGPYEQYF. CDR3 nucleotides: TGCGCCAGCAGCCCTAATGGGGGCCCCTACGAGCAGTACTTC.